This T cell receptor (beta chain) came from a study of shared clonotypes between healthy human individuals. About the research overall: Plates per donor: three CD4 naive, three CD4 memory, two CD8 naive, one CD8 memory. Findings and caveats of the study: Naive subsets generally had larger estimated richness than memory subsets.

CCR7-negative CD45RA+ TemRA cells were pooled with CD45RO+ cells for CD8 memory. On this clone itself: The antigen is not known.

Deep was the level used in running the assay. Some clones are missing from TCRdb's copy, which holds only in-frame ones; the method was immunoSEQ multiplex PCR. The sample records about 320,000 clones, around nine tenths being singletons. V was pared by 8 bases and J by 3 bases, with 17 bases between. The CDR3 is 15 amino acids. Germline loops: CDR1 ENHRY, CDR2 SYGVKD. The sequence came from a man younger than 30 in good health. What was sequenced was memory CD8+ T cells sorted from blood. Noted subset: CD45RO+ cells pooled with CCR7-negative TemRA cells. This chain uses TRBV10-3 with TRBJ1-5; perhaps TRBD1 as D (5 bases). This chain's CDR3 is CAIGGDSLDNQPQHF. The CDR3 bases are TGTGCCATCGGGGGGGATAGCCTGGACAATCAGCCCCAGCATTTT.